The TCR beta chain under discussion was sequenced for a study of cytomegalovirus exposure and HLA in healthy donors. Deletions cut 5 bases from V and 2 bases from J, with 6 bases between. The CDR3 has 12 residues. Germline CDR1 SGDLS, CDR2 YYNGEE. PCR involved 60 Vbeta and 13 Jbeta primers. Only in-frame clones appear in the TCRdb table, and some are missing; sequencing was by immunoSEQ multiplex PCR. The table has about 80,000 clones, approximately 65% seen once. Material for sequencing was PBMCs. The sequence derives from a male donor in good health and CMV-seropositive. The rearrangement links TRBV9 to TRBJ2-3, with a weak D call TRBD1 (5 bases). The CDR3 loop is CASRGLTDTQYF. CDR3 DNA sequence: TGTGCCAGCAGGGGGCTCACAGATACGCAGTATTTT.